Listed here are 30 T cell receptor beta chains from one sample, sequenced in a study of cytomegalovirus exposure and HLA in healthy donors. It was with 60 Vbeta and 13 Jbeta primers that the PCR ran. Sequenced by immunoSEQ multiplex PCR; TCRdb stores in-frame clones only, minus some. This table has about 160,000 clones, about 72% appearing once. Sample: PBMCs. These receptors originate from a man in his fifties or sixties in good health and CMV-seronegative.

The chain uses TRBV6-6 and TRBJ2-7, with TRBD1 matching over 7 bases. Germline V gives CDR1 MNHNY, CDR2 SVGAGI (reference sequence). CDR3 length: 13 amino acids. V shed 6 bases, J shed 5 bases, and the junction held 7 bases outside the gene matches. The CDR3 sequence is CASSGGQVNEQYF. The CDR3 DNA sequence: TGTGCCAGCAGCGGTGGACAGGTGAACGAGCAGTACTTC.

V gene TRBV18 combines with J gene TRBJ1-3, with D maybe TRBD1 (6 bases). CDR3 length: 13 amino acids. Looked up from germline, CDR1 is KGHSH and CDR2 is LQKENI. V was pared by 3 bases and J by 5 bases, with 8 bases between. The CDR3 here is CASSPGGRNTIYF. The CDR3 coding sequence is TGTGCCAGCTCACCCGGGGGGCGAAACACCATATATTTT.

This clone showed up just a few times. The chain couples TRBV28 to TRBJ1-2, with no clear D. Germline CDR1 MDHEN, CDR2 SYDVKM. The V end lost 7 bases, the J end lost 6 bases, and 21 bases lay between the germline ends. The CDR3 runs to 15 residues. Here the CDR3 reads CASTRVASLGDGYTF. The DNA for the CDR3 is TGTGCCAGCACCCGGGTGGCCTCCTTGGGTGATGGCTACACCTTC.

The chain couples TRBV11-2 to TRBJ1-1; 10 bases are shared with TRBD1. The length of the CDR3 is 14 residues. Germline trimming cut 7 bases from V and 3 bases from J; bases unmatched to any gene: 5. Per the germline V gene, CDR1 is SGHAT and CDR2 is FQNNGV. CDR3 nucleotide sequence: TGTGCCAGCAACCCCGGGACAGGGGACACTGAAGCTTTCTTT. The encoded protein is CASNPGTGDTEAFF.

The CDR3 is CASSLPSSTDTQYF. Here the CDR3 DNA reads TGTGCCAGCAGCTTGCCTTCGAGCACAGATACGCAGTATTTT. V is TRBV5-4 and J is TRBJ2-3; no clear D. Germline assignment: CDR1 SGHNT and CDR2 YYREEE (reference sequence). V was cut by 1 base and J by 0 bases, with 6 bases left in between. The CDR3 is 14 amino acids.

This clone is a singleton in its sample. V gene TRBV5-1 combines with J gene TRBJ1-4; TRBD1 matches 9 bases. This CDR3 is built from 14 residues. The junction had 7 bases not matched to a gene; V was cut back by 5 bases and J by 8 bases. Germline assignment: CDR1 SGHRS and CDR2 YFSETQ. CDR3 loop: CASRAGTGTEKLFF. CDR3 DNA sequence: TGCGCCAGCAGGGCCGGGACAGGGACAGAAAAACTGTTTTTT.

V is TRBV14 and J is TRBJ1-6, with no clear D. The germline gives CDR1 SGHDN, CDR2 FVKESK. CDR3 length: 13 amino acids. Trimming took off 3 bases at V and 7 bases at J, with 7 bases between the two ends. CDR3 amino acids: CASSQLQNSPLHF. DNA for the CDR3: TGTGCCAGCAGCCAGCTCCAGAATTCACCCCTCCACTTT.

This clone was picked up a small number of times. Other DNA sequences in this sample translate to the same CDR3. The CDR3 DNA follows: TGTGCCAGCAGCTCCCTTTACGAGCAGTACTTC. This codes for CASSSLYEQYF. The chain joins TRBV7-9 to TRBJ2-7; D gene unclear. Germline assignment: CDR1 SEHNR and CDR2 FQNEAQ (reference sequence). The germline V and J ends were trimmed by 4 bases and 4 bases, with 5 bases remaining between them. This CDR3 is built from 11 residues. The full variable domain, its missing parts supplied by reference TRBV7-9 and TRBJ2-7, is DTGVSQNPRHKITKRGQNVTFRCDPISEHNRLYWYRQTLGQGPEFLTYFQNEAQLEKSRLLSDRFSAERPKGSFSTLEIQRTEQGDSAMYLCASSSLYEQYFGPGTRLTVT.

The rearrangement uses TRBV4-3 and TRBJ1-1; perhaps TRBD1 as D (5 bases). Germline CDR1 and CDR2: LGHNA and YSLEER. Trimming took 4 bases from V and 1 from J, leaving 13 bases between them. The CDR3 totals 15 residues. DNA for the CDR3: TGCGCCAGCAGCCCACCGGGGGTAACGAACACTGAAGCTTTCTTT. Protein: CASSPPGVTNTEAFF.

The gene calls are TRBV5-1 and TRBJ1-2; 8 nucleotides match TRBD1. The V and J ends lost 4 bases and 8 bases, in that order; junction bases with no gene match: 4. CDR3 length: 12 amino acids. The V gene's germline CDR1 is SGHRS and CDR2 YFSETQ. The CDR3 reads CASSPGGGGYTF. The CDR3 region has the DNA TGCGCCAGCAGCCCAGGGGGCGGAGGCTACACCTTC.

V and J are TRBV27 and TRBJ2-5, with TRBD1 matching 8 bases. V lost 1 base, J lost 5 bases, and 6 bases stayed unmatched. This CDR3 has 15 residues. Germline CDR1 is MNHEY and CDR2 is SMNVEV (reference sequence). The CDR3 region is CASSLWGTGGETQYF. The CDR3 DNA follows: TGTGCCAGCAGTTTATGGGGGACAGGAGGGGAGACCCAGTACTTC.

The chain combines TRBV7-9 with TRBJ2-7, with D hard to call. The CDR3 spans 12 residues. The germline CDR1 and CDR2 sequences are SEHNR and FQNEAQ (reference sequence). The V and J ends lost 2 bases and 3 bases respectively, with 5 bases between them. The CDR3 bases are TGTGCCAGCAGCTTAAACGGCTACGAGCAGTACTTC. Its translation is CASSLNGYEQYF.

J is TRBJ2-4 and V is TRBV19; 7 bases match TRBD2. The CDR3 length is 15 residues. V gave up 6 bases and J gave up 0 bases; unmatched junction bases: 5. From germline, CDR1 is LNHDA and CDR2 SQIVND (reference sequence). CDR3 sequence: CASRLADVAKNIQYF. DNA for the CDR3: TGTGCCAGTAGGCTAGCGGATGTAGCCAAAAACATTCAGTACTTC.

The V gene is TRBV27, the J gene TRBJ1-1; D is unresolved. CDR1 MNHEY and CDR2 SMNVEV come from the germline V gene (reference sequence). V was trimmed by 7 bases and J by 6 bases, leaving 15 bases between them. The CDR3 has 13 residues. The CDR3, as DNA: TGTGCCAGCACCCGTATGTCCCGTCCTGAAGCTTTCTTT. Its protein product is CASTRMSRPEAFF.

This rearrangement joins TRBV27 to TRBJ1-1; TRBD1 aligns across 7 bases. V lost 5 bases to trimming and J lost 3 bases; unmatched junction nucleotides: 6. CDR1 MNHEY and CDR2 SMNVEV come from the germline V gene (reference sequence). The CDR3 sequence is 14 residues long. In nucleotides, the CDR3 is TGTGCCAGCAGTAGACAGGGATGGGACACTGAAGCTTTCTTT. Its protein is CASSRQGWDTEAFF.

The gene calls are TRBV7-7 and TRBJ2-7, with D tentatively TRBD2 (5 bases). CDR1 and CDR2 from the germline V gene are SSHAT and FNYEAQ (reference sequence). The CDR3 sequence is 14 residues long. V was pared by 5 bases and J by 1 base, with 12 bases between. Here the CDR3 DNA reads TGTGCCAGCAGCCCGGACTCGACTTCCTACGAGCAGTACTTC. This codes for CASSPDSTSYEQYF.

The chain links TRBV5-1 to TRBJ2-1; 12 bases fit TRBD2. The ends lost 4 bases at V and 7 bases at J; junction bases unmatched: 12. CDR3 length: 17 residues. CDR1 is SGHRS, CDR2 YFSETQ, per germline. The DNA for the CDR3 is TGCGCCAGCAGCCTCCCGATACTAGCGGGAGGATGGAATGAGCAGTTCTTC. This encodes CASSLPILAGGWNEQFF.

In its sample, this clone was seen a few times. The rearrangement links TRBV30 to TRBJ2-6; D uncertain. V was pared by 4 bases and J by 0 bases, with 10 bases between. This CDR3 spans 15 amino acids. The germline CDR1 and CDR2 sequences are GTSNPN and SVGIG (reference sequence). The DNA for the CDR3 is TGTGCCTGGACCCGAAGTAGCTCTGGGGCCAACGTCCTGACTTTC. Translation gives CAWTRSSSGANVLTF.

The CDR3 bases are TGCGCCAGCAGCCCCAGCGGGGCATGGGAGCAGTACTTC. Residues: CASSPSGAWEQYF. J is TRBJ2-5 and V is TRBV5-1; TRBD2 aligns across 7 bases. Germline trimming cut 4 bases from V and 11 bases from J; bases unmatched to any gene: 11. Germline V lookup: CDR1 SGHRS, CDR2 YFSETQ. CDR3 length: 13 amino acids.

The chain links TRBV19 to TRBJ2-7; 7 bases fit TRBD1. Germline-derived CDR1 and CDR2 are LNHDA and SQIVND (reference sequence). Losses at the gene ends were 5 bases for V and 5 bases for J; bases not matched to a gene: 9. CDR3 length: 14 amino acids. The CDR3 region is CASSSRQGAHEQYF. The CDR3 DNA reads TGTGCCAGTAGTTCAAGACAGGGTGCCCACGAGCAGTACTTC.

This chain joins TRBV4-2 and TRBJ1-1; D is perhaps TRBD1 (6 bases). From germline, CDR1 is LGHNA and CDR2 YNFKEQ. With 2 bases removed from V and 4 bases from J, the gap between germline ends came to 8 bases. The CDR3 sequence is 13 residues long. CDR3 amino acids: CASSQRGGTEAFF. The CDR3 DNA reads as TGTGCCAGCAGCCAAAGGGGGGGCACTGAAGCTTTCTTT.

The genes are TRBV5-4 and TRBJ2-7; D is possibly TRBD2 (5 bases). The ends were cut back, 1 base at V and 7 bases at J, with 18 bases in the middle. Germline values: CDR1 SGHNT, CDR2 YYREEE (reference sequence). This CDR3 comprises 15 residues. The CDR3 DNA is TGTGCCAGCAGCTTGACCGCAGACGGCCGGAGGGAGCAGTACTTC. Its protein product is CASSLTADGRREQYF.

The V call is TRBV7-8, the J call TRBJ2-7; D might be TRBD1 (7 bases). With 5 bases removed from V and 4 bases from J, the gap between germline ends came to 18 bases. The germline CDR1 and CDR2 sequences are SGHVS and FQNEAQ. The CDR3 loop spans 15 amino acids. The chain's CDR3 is CASSPEAGQLYEQYF. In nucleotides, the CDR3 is TGTGCCAGCAGCCCAGAGGCGGGACAGTTGTACGAGCAGTACTTC. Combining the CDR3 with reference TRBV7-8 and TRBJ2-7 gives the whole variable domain GAGVSQSPRYKVAKRGQDVALRCDPISGHVSLFWYQQALGQGPEFLTYFQNEAQLDKSGLPSDRFFAERPEGSVSTLKIQRTQQEDSAVYLCASSPEAGQLYEQYFGPGTRLTVT.

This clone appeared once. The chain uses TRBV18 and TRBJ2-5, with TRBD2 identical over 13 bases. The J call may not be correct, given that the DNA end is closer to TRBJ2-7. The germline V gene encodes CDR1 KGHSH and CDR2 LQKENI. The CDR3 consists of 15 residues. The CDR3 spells CASSEGLAGPYEQYF. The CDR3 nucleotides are TGTGCCAGCTCGGAGGGACTAGCGGGGCCCTACGAGCAGTACTTC.

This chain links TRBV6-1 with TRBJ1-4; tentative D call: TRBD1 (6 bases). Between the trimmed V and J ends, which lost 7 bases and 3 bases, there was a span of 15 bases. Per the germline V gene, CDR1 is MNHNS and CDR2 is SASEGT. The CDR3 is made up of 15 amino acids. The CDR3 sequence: CASNAQGGANEKLFF. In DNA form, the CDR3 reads TGTGCCAGCAACGCACAGGGAGGGGCTAATGAAAAACTGTTTTTT.

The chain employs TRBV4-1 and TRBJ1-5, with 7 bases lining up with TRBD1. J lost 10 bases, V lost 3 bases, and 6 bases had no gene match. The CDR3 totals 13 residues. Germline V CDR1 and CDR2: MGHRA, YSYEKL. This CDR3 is CASSQYTGDPQHF. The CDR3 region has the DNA TGCGCCAGCAGCCAGTACACAGGGGACCCCCAGCATTTT.

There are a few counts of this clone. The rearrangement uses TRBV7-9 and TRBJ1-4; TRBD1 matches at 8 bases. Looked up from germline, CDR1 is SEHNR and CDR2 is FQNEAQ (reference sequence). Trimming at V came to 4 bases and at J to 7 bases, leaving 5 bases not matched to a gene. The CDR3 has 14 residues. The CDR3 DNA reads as TGTGCCAGCAGCTCCGCAGGGGGCTCTGAAAAACTGTTTTTT. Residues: CASSSAGGSEKLFF.

CDR3 sequence (DNA): TGTGCCAGCAGTTTACCGGGCGGGAAAAGAGATACGCAGTATTTT. Protein product: CASSLPGGKRDTQYF. The chain uses TRBV28 and TRBJ2-3; TRBD2 is a possible D gene (6 bases). The CDR3 loop spans 15 amino acids. Germline V gene lookup returns CDR1 MDHEN and CDR2 SYDVKM. V was trimmed by 2 bases and J by 5 bases, leaving 14 bases between them. The full variable domain, its missing parts supplied by reference TRBV28 and TRBJ2-3, is DVKVTQSSRYLVKRTGEKVFLECVQDMDHENMFWYRQDPGLGLRLIYFSYDVKMKEKGDIPEGYSVSREKKERFSLILESASTNQTSMYLCASSLPGGKRDTQYFGPGTRLTVL.

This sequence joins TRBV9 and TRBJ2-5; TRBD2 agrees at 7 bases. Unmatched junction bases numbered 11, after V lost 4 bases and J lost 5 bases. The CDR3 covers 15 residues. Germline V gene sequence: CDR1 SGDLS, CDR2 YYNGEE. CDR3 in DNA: TGTGCCAGCAGCCCTCTTGGACTAGAGACGGAGACCCAGTACTTC. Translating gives CASSPLGLETETQYF.

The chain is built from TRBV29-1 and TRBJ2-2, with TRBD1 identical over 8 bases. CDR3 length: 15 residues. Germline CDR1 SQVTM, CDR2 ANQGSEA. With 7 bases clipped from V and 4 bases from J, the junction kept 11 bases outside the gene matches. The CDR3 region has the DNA TGCAGCGCTATGTCCGGGACAGGCTTCACCGGGGAGCTGTTTTTT. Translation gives CSAMSGTGFTGELFF.